This T cell receptor (beta chain) was identified in a study of cytomegalovirus exposure and HLA in healthy donors. Regarding the study as a whole: The Asian-associated ancestry cluster reportedly had fewer N-insertions than the approximately 670-donor mean in a later analysis. The study designated over 150 TCR beta chains cytomegalovirus-associated. Clonal expansion was found to be greater in HLA-associated TCR beta chains than in equally common others in a later analysis. CMV serostatus was the sole immune exposure data available.

The CDR3 sequence is 13 residues long. Germline values: CDR1 SEHNR, CDR2 FQNEAQ (reference sequence). J lost 9 bases, V lost 1 base, and 5 bases had no gene match. Details on this clone: No antigen is known for it.

Primers: 60 Vbeta forward and 13 Jbeta reverse. Method: immunoSEQ multiplex PCR; TCRdb's copy keeps in-frame clones and lacks some. The sample shows 150,000 to 200,000 clones, 70% to 85% of them seen only once. Sequencing was carried out using PBMCs. This receptor was identified in a man aged 45-65 years in good health and CMV-seropositive. The chain carries TRBV7-9 and TRBJ1-1, with 7 bases matching TRBD1. The CDR3 protein is CASSLGRQGKAFF. CDR3 coding DNA: TGTGCCAGCAGCTTAGGAAGACAGGGTAAAGCTTTCTTT.